One and the same sample provided the 26 T cell receptor beta chains below, sequenced in a study of shared clonotypes between healthy human individuals. This table comes from immunoSEQ multiplex PCR, and its TCRdb copy is limited to in-frame clones, with some not included. The repertoire holds some 1.5 million clones, under 99% seen once, with around 0.47% in the top ten. Specimen: naive CD4+ T cells sorted from blood. The subset is: CD45RA+ positively selected. All receptors come from a man under 40 in good health.

The chain couples TRBV5-1 to TRBJ1-1; 10 nucleotides match TRBD1. Trimming took 0 bases from V and 11 from J; bases not matched to a gene: 4. The CDR3 runs 13 residues. Germline V lookup: CDR1 SGHRS, CDR2 YFSETQ. The CDR3 bases are TGCGCCAGCAGCTTGGAGACAGGGGGCTCGGCTTTCTTT. Protein product: CASSLETGGSAFF.

The chain recombines TRBV6-1 with TRBJ1-2; a possible D gene is TRBD1 (6 bases). Trimming left V 0 bases short and J 4 bases short, with 12 bases between. This CDR3 comprises 15 residues. Germline CDR1 and CDR2: MNHNS and SASEGT. CDR3 nucleotide sequence: TGTGCCAGCAGTGAAGCGCTGGGGGGCGGCTATGGCTACACCTTC. Translation gives CASSEALGGGYGYTF.

V is TRBV5-1 and J is TRBJ2-7, with D perhaps TRBD2 (5 bases). V was shortened by 1 base and J by 7 bases, with 12 bases between the two germline ends. CDR1 and CDR2 from the germline V gene are SGHRS and YFSETQ. The CDR3 length is 13 residues. The CDR3 DNA follows: TGCGCCAGCAGCTTGTCTCCGGGGATTGAGCAGTACTTC. Its translation is CASSLSPGIEQYF.

The chain recombines TRBV9 with TRBJ2-7; 9 bases agree with TRBD1. The CDR3 is 16 residues long. CDR1 SGDLS and CDR2 YYNGEE come from the germline V gene. Losses at the gene ends were 0 bases for V and 3 bases for J; bases not matched to a gene: 7. The CDR3 is CASSVEGGDRVYEQYF. In nucleotides, the CDR3 is TGTGCCAGCAGCGTAGAGGGAGGGGACAGGGTCTACGAGCAGTACTTC.

The chain joins TRBV10-3 to TRBJ2-1, with 7 bases that match TRBD2. V lost 7 bases, J lost 4 bases, and 10 bases stayed unmatched. The CDR3 is 15 residues long. Germline V gene lookup returns CDR1 ENHRY and CDR2 SYGVKD. The CDR3 reads CAITRGGRMYNEQFF. The CDR3 DNA follows: TGTGCCATCACCCGAGGCGGGAGAATGTACAATGAGCAGTTCTTC.

This clone came up once. The rearrangement uses TRBV29-1 and TRBJ2-5; D is possibly TRBD2 (5 bases). The CDR3 covers 13 residues. V was trimmed by 6 bases and J by 1 base, leaving 12 bases between them. Germline-derived CDR1 and CDR2 are SQVTM and ANQGSEA. DNA of the CDR3: TGCAGCGTCGAGGGAGTCCCCCAAGAGACCCAGTACTTC. Protein product: CSVEGVPQETQYF.

This clone was recorded only once. The chain is built from TRBV2 and TRBJ1-4; TRBD1 matches at 9 bases. From germline, CDR1 is SNHLY and CDR2 FYNNEI. The CDR3 is 14 residues long. With V trimmed by 5 bases and J by 5 bases, 3 bases remained unmatched. The CDR3 DNA reads TGTGCCAGCAGTCGACAGGGGGGGAATGAAAAACTGTTTTTT. It translates to CASSRQGGNEKLFF.

This clone was counted once. The J gene is TRBJ2-1, the V gene TRBV27; 7 bases map to TRBD1. J gave up 6 bases and V 2 bases, and 4 bases lay outside the gene matches. CDR3 length: 14 residues. Germline V CDR1 and CDR2: MNHEY, SMNVEV (reference sequence). CDR3 sequence (DNA): TGTGCCAGCAGTTTAGACAGGGATGCCAATGAGCAGTTCTTC. It yields the protein CASSLDRDANEQFF.

CDR3 coding DNA: TGTGCCAGCAGTGGGGCTAGAGGGGGTGGCTCCTACAATGAGCAGTTCTTC. The encoded protein is CASSGARGGGSYNEQFF. This chain links TRBV25-1 with TRBJ2-1; the D gene is possibly TRBD1 (6 bases). This CDR3 contains 17 residues. The V gene lost 4 bases and the J gene lost 0 bases, with 16 bases spanning the gap. Germline V lookup: CDR1 MGHDK, CDR2 SYGVNS.

The V gene is TRBV9, the J gene TRBJ2-3; unclear D gene. Germline CDR1 and CDR2: SGDLS and YYNGEE. The V end lost 0 bases, the J end lost 3 bases, and 14 bases lay between the germline ends. The CDR3 runs to 16 residues. The CDR3 nucleotides read TGTGCCAGCAGCGTAGAGAAAGGGTCCCCAACAGATACGCAGTATTTT. Its translation: CASSVEKGSPTDTQYF. The complete variable domain, with remaining parts taken from reference TRBV9 and TRBJ2-3, reads DSGVTQTPKHLITATGQRVTLRCSPRSGDLSVYWYQQSLDQGLQFLIQYYNGEERAKGNILERFSAQQFPDLHSELNLSSLELGDSALYFCASSVEKGSPTDTQYFGPGTRLTVL.

CDR3 bases: TGTGCCAGCTCACCGGGACACTTCTCCTACGAGCAGTACTTC. Protein product: CASSPGHFSYEQYF. This rearrangement joins TRBV18 to TRBJ2-7; perhaps TRBD1 as D (6 bases). The CDR3 runs to 14 residues. Trimming removed 3 bases at V and 0 bases at J, with 9 bases between. Germline values: CDR1 KGHSH, CDR2 LQKENI.

The chain is built from TRBV9 and TRBJ2-4; 7 bases are shared with TRBD1. Per the germline V gene, CDR1 is SGDLS and CDR2 is YYNGEE. This CDR3 region has 16 residues. Trimming removed 0 bases from V and 9 bases from J; junction bases left unmatched: 12. The CDR3 DNA follows: TGTGCCAGCAGCGTAGCAGGGACAGTCCGTGGGGCCATTCAGTACTTC. Residues: CASSVAGTVRGAIQYF.

J is TRBJ2-2 and V is TRBV9; D is possibly TRBD1 (6 bases). The CDR3 has 14 amino acids. The germline gives CDR1 SGDLS, CDR2 YYNGEE. V was pared by 4 bases and J by 4 bases, with 11 bases between. The CDR3 nucleotides read TGTGCCAGCAGCCCTTCGGACAGCACCGGGGAGCTGTTTTTT. Translated: CASSPSDSTGELFF.

V and J are TRBV5-4 and TRBJ2-2; 8 bases fit TRBD2. Trimming cost V 5 bases and J 0 bases; bases outside gene matches: 6. Germline CDR1 and CDR2: SGHNT and YYREEE (reference sequence). This CDR3 spans 16 amino acids. The CDR3 reads CASRGSGGANTGELFF. The CDR3 nucleotides are TGTGCCAGCAGAGGGAGCGGGGGCGCGAACACCGGGGAGCTGTTTTTT.

The chain couples TRBV5-1 to TRBJ2-5; D gene unclear. V lost 3 bases and J 5 bases, leaving 17 bases between the germline ends. The CDR3 loop spans 15 amino acids. The V gene's germline CDR1 is SGHRS and CDR2 YFSETQ. The CDR3 nucleotides read TGCGCCAGCAGCTCTCCCGTGGCACACGAGGAGACCCAGTACTTC. It codes for CASSSPVAHEETQYF.

The chain uses TRBV5-1 and TRBJ1-4, with a weak D call TRBD1 (5 bases). Germline lookup yields CDR1 SGHRS and CDR2 YFSETQ. This CDR3 comprises 16 residues. Trimming shortened V by 0 bases and J by 4 bases, and 13 bases separated the two germline ends. The CDR3 protein is CASSLVGRALNEKLFF. The DNA for the CDR3 is TGCGCCAGCAGCTTGGTTGGCAGGGCCCTTAATGAAAAACTGTTTTTT.

The V and J genes are TRBV19 and TRBJ2-7, with D hard to call. Germline V gene sequence: CDR1 LNHDA, CDR2 SQIVND (reference sequence). CDR3 length equals 15 residues. V was trimmed by 1 base and J by 5 bases, leaving 15 bases between them. In nucleotides, the CDR3 is TGTGCCAGTAGTATAGGGGGATCTCTACCCCACGAGCAGTACTTC. Amino acid sequence: CASSIGGSLPHEQYF.

DNA of the CDR3: TGTGCCAGCGGTAGGGGACTAGCATCGTACGAGCAGTACTTC. Amino acids: CASGRGLASYEQYF. V usage is TRBV6-6 and J usage is TRBJ2-7; 9 positions match TRBD2. Per the germline V gene, CDR1 is MNHNY and CDR2 is SVGAGI (reference sequence). This CDR3 has 14 residues. The trim removed 8 bases at V and 4 bases at J, leaving 9 bases unmatched.

This clone was recorded once. This CDR3 reads CASSLAEFPWYEQYF. Here the CDR3 DNA reads TGTGCCAGCAGTTTAGCGGAGTTCCCCTGGTACGAGCAGTACTTC. The V gene is TRBV27, the J gene TRBJ2-7; D call uncertain. This CDR3 contains 15 residues. The germline CDR1 and CDR2 sequences are MNHEY and SMNVEV (reference sequence). V lost 2 bases and J 4 bases, leaving 15 bases between the germline ends.

To note about this clone: At the DNA level, this CDR3 is encoded by other sequences in the same sample as well. The V and J genes are TRBV20-1 and TRBJ1-4; D call uncertain. Trimming cost V 5 bases and J 7 bases, with 5 bases left between them. This CDR3 is 10 amino acids long. The germline V gene has CDR1 DFQATT and CDR2 SNEGSKA (reference sequence). The CDR3 nucleotides are TGCAGTGCTCGGAGTGAAAAACTGTTTTTT. Its protein product is CSARSEKLFF.

This chain joins TRBV28 and TRBJ2-3, with 8 bases lining up with TRBD2. In germline, CDR1 is MDHEN, CDR2 SYDVKM. V trimming: 4 bases; J trimming: 5 bases; junction bases outside the gene matches: 8. This CDR3 region has 15 residues. This CDR3 is CASSSAGDRGDTQYF. CDR3 bases: TGTGCCAGCAGTTCAGCGGGAGATCGAGGAGATACGCAGTATTTT. Looking up the rest from reference TRBV28 and TRBJ2-3 gives the full variable domain: DVKVTQSSRYLVKRTGEKVFLECVQDMDHENMFWYRQDPGLGLRLIYFSYDVKMKEKGDIPEGYSVSREKKERFSLILESASTNQTSMYLCASSSAGDRGDTQYFGPGTRLTVL.

The V call is TRBV7-6, the J call TRBJ2-7, with 7 bases lining up with TRBD1. This CDR3 is built from 17 residues. The germline CDR1 and CDR2 sequences are SGHVS and FNYEAQ. Losses at the gene ends were 4 bases for V and 2 bases for J; bases not matched to a gene: 14. The DNA of the CDR3 is TGTGCCAGCAGCTCAGAACCTGGGACAGCCCTACCCTACGAGCAGTACTTC. Translation gives CASSSEPGTALPYEQYF.

J is TRBJ2-2 and V is TRBV5-1; 12 bases fit TRBD1. The CDR3 contains 17 residues. Germline V CDR1 and CDR2: SGHRS, YFSETQ. The V gene end was trimmed by 3 bases and the J gene end by 2 bases; junction bases not matched to a gene: 5. The CDR3 region is CASSWAGTGGNTGELFF. The CDR3 coding sequence is TGCGCCAGCAGCTGGGCCGGGACAGGGGGCAACACCGGGGAGCTGTTTTTT.

The chain recombines TRBV18 with TRBJ2-6; D may be TRBD2 (5 bases). Per germline, CDR1 KGHSH and CDR2 LQKENI. Trimming took off 0 bases at V and 3 bases at J, with 9 bases between the two ends. The CDR3 is 16 residues long. For the CDR3, the DNA is TGTGCCAGCTCACCACCCCGGGGTGGTGGGGCCAACGTCCTGACTTTC. Protein sequence: CASSPPRGGGANVLTF.

This sequence joins TRBV27 and TRBJ2-1; D is perhaps TRBD2 (5 bases). The CDR3 runs to 15 residues. Germline lookup yields CDR1 MNHEY and CDR2 SMNVEV (reference sequence). V gave up 2 bases and J gave up 4 bases, with 12 bases separating them. CDR3 in DNA: TGTGCCAGCAGTTTAAGGCGGGTTGAATACAATGAGCAGTTCTTC. This gives the protein CASSLRRVEYNEQFF.

J is TRBJ2-7 and V is TRBV6-1; D unclear. Trimming cost V 3 bases and J 0 bases, with 18 bases left between them. The CDR3 totals 17 residues. In germline, CDR1 is MNHNS, CDR2 SASEGT. Written as DNA, the CDR3 is TGTGCCAGCAGTGACGCTTTTCGATGGCGAGGCTCCTACGAGCAGTACTTC. Translation: CASSDAFRWRGSYEQYF.